A selection of T cell receptor beta chains follows, all from one sample in a study of long-term antiretroviral therapy in people with HIV. Data came from immunoSEQ multiplex PCR; TCRdb stores just in-frame clones and leaves some out. Found here are roughly 39,000 clones, 65% to 90% of them singletons; the top ten hold around 3.9%. The source was unsorted PBMCs, collected just before starting antiretroviral therapy. These receptors were collected from a woman aged 18-35 years with HIV. Both conserved end residues are part of each CDR3. Each record gives: clone size, J gene, D gene, V gene, CDR3 protein, CDR3 DNA. D genes are given only for firm matches. Clone sizes are given selectively: once, few, many, or a class where the clone is expanded.

clone size: NA; J gene: TRBJ1-4; D gene: TRBD1; V gene: TRBV28; CDR3 protein: CASKKGQGFRNEKLFF; CDR3 DNA: TGTGCCAGCAAGAAGGGACAGGGTTTCCGTAATGAAAAACTGTTTTTT
clone size: NA; J gene: TRBJ2-7; D gene: NA; V gene: TRBV5-1; CDR3 protein: CASSYYGSDEQYF; CDR3 DNA: TGCGCCAGCAGCTACTATGGTTCAGACGAGCAGTACTTC
clone size: NA; J gene: TRBJ2-4; D gene: NA; V gene: TRBV21-1; CDR3 protein: CASSKLAPQYF; CDR3 DNA: TGTGCCAGCAGCAAGTTGGCCCCACAGTACTTC
clone size: NA; J gene: TRBJ2-1; D gene: TRBD2; V gene: TRBV12-5; CDR3 protein: CASGTVSGLAGGDNEQFF; CDR3 DNA: TGTGCTAGTGGGACGGTGTCGGGACTAGCGGGAGGGGACAATGAGCAGTTCTTC
clone size: NA; J gene: TRBJ2-2; D gene: TRBD1; V gene: TRBV7-7; CDR3 protein: CASSAGQGAGELFF; CDR3 DNA: TGTGCTAGCAGCGCGGGACAGGGGGCCGGGGAGCTGTTTTTT
clone size: medium-sized; J gene: TRBJ2-7; D gene: NA; V gene: TRBV7-6; CDR3 protein: CASSEGGGTTYEQYF; CDR3 DNA: TGTGCCAGCAGCGAAGGGGGTGGGACTACCTACGAGCAGTACTTC
clone size: NA; J gene: TRBJ2-4; D gene: NA; V gene: TRBV15; CDR3 protein: CATRGEPPLAKNIQYF; CDR3 DNA: TGTGCCACCAGGGGAGAACCCCCCTTGGCCAAAAACATTCAGTACTTC
clone size: NA; J gene: TRBJ1-2; D gene: NA; V gene: TRBV6-6; CDR3 protein: CASSYGGEAGFF; CDR3 DNA: TGTGCCAGCAGTTACGGCGGGGAGGCCGGGTTCTTC
clone size: NA; J gene: TRBJ1-3; D gene: NA; V gene: TRBV19; CDR3 protein: CASSLNTIYF; CDR3 DNA: TGTGCCAGTAGTCTCAACACCATATATTTT
clone size: NA; J gene: TRBJ1-4; D gene: NA; V gene: TRBV4-1; CDR3 protein: CASSQRGDSTNEKLFF; CDR3 DNA: TGCGCCAGCAGCCAAAGGGGGGATTCAACTAATGAAAAACTGTTTTTT
clone size: NA; J gene: TRBJ1-4; D gene: NA; V gene: TRBV4-3; CDR3 protein: CASSQDHTNEKLFF; CDR3 DNA: TGCGCCAGCAGCCAAGACCACACTAATGAAAAACTGTTTTTT
clone size: NA; J gene: TRBJ1-2; D gene: NA; V gene: TRBV14; CDR3 protein: CASSPGTGGYTF; CDR3 DNA: TGTGCCAGCAGCCCGGGAACCGGAGGCTACACCTTC
clone size: NA; J gene: TRBJ1-5; D gene: TRBD1; V gene: TRBV6-1; CDR3 protein: CASSEEGGAYQPQHF; CDR3 DNA: TGTGCCAGCAGTGAAGAAGGGGGCGCATATCAGCCCCAGCATTTT
clone size: NA; J gene: TRBJ1-1; D gene: TRBD1; V gene: TRBV5-1; CDR3 protein: CASSLRDRDTEAFF; CDR3 DNA: TGCGCCAGCAGCCTCCGGGACAGGGACACTGAAGCTTTCTTT
clone size: NA; J gene: TRBJ2-1; D gene: TRBD2; V gene: TRBV5-1; CDR3 protein: CASSSPGTSLTIHYEQFF; CDR3 DNA: TGCGCCAGCAGCTCCCCCGGGACTAGCCTTACTATACACTATGAGCAGTTCTTC
clone size: once; J gene: TRBJ1-1; D gene: NA; V gene: TRBV7-8; CDR3 protein: CASSLRASGNTEAFF; CDR3 DNA: TGTGCCAGCAGCTTACGGGCATCGGGAAACACTGAAGCTTTCTTT